This T cell receptor beta chain was found in a study of cytomegalovirus exposure and HLA in healthy donors. The overall study: Earlier, 90 million to 140 million unique TCR beta sequences were recovered from about 200 million T cells by an analysis. Study-wide points: An observed cluster of highly shared sequence variants was recorded as a likely sequencing artifact. An analysis done earlier found most TCR beta V segments productive about 90% or about 30% of the time.

This clone was counted between two and nine times. Its matching antigen is unknown. Germline V gene sequence: CDR1 GTSNPN, CDR2 SVGIG (reference sequence). V shed 5 bases and J 0 bases; nucleotides not matched to a gene: 5. This CDR3 spans 14 amino acids. The PCR used 60 Vbeta and 13 Jbeta primers. Using immunoSEQ multiplex PCR, the repertoire was profiled, and TCRdb retains in-frame clones only, with some absent. The data hold 100,000 to 150,000 clones, with 55% to 75% observed a single time. Unrecorded immune exposures were likely, despite nominal health at sampling. The V and J genes are TRBV30 and TRBJ2-3; 7 positions match TRBD1. Source material: PBMCs. The TCR comes from a human donor in good health. The CDR3 region is CAWAGTESTDTQYF. The CDR3 DNA reads TGTGCCTGGGCCGGGACAGAGAGCACAGATACGCAGTATTTT.